The entry below describes one T cell receptor (beta chain). The sample is drawn from a study of OX40 agonist ivuxolimab in advanced cancers. Looking at the study overall: Patients were given ivuxolimab, an antibody that agonizes OX40 (CD134). Enrollees could have had prior anti-PD-1, anti-PD-L1 or anti-CTLA-4 therapy, which about 40% had received. Subjects had a mean age of roughly 57 years, with a range of roughly 23 to 80; about 83% were male.

This CDR3 comprises 13 residues. Germline V CDR1 and CDR2: SQVTM, ANQGSEA. The V end was cut by 6 bases, the J end by 0 bases, with 9 bases between. Baseline was the first blood sampling point, followed by cycle 4 day 1 and cycle 7 day 1. The method was immunoSEQ multiplex PCR; TCRdb's version includes in-frame clones alone and lacks a portion of them. The table includes some 85,000 clones, roughly nine tenths detected once. The TCR comes from an adult with an advanced solid tumor such as melanoma, head and neck, liver or kidney cancer. This rearrangement joins TRBV29-1 to TRBJ1-5; weak D call: TRBD1 (5 bases). The sequenced sample was CD4+ or CD8+ T cells sorted from blood, obtained in a trial of the OX40 agonist ivuxolimab. The DNA of the CDR3 is TGCAGCGTGCAGGGTTATAGCAATCAGCCCCAGCATTTT. This sequence encodes CSVQGYSNQPQHF.